This T cell receptor beta chain stems from a study of T cell changes during pregnancy in multiple sclerosis. With 10 bases removed from V and 0 bases from J, the gap between germline ends came to 13 bases. The germline gives CDR1 MNHEY, CDR2 SVGAGI. The CDR3 has 14 residues. The repertoire was sequenced with immunoSEQ multiplex PCR; TCRdb's copy has only in-frame clones and lacks some. The repertoire holds around 110,000 clones, with about 90% as singletons. V and J are TRBV6-5 and TRBJ1-3; D gene unclear. The starting material was peripheral blood, obtained in the third trimester of pregnancy. The clonotype originates from a female donor with multiple sclerosis, enrolled in a pregnancy study. The CDR3, as DNA: TGTGCCACCGGAGGGTTTAGCTCTGGAAACACCATATATTTT. It yields the protein CATGGFSSGNTIYF.